This T cell receptor (beta chain) was identified during a study of CD8+CD57+ T cells in acquired aplastic anemia. Study summary: The study obtained an average of 3.2 ug of DNA from sorted CD4+ and CD8+ cells. Study-wide results and limits: Fewer than 35 sequences, all CD8+ CDR3, were shared between patients and controls.

The patients chosen for sequencing had shown expansion of CD8+CD57+ cells (detected by flow cytometry). To note about this clonotype: Its target is not known.

Genomic DNA, the template, was used for profiling of the TCR beta VDJ and CDR3. MiXCR was run by TCRdb on the reads, yielding one entry per CDR3 protein. The sample consists of roughly 100,000 distinct CDR3 sequences, around 70% of them appearing once. With 0 bases clipped from V and 0 bases from J, the junction kept 1 base outside the gene matches. The CDR3 consists of 15 residues. Per the germline V gene, CDR1 is SEHNR and CDR2 is FQNEAQ (reference sequence). Specimen: sorted CD4+, CD8+, or CD8+CD57+ T cells (not recorded which) from PBMCs. The V call is TRBV7-9, the J call TRBJ1-1, with TRBD1 matching 7 bases. The source is a human donor with aplastic anemia. The CDR3 DNA is TGTGCCAGCAGCTTAGCCGGGACAGTGAACACTGAAGCTTTCTTT. Its protein is CASSLAGTVNTEAFF.